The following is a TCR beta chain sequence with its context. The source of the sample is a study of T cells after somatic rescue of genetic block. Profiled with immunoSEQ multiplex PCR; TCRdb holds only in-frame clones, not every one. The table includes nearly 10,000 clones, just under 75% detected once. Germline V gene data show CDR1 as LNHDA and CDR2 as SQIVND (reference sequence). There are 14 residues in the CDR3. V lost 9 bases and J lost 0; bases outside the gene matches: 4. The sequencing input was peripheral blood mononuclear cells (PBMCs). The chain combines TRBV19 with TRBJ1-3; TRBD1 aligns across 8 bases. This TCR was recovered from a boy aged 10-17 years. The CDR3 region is CASQTGASGNTIYF. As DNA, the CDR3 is TGTGCCAGCCAGACAGGGGCCTCTGGAAACACCATATATTTT.